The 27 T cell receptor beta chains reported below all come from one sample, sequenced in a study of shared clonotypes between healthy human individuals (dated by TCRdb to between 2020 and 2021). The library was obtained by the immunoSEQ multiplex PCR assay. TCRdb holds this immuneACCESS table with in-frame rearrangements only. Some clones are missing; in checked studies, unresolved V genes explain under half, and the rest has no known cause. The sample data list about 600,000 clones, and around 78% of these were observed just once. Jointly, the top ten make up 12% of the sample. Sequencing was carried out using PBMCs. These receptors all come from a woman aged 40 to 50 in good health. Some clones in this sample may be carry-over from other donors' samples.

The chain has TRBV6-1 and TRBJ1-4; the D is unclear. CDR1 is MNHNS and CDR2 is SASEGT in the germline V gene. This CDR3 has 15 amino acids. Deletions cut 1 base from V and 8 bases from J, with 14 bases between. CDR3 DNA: TGTGCCAGCAGTGAAGTTCCCTCACAAGGGGAAAAACTGTTTTTT. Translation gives CASSEVPSQGEKLFF.

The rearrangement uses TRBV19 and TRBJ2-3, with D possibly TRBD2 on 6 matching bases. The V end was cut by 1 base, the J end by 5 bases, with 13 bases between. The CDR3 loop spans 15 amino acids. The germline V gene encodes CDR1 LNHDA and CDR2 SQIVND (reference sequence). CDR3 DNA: TGTGCCAGTAGTATAGCCTGGAGGGCCTTAGATACGCAGTATTTT. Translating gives CASSIAWRALDTQYF.

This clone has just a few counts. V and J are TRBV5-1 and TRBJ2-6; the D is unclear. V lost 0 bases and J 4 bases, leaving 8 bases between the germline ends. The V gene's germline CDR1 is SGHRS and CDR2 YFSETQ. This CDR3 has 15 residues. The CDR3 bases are TGCGCCAGCAGCTTGGACGCCCCCGGGGCCAACGTCCTGACTTTC. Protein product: CASSLDAPGANVLTF.

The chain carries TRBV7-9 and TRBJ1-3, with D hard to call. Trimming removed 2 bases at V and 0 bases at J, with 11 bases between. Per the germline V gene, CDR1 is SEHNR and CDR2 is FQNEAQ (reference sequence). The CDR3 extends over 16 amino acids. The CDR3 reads CASSLQSPSSGNTIYF. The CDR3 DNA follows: TGTGCCAGCAGCTTACAGAGTCCTAGCTCTGGAAACACCATATATTTT.

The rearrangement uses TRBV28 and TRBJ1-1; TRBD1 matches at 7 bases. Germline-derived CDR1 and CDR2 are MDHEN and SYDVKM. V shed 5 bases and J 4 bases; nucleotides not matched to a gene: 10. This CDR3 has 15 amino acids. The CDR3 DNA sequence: TGTGCCAGCAGTGAAAGACAGGGTTTCTCCACTGAAGCTTTCTTT. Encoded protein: CASSERQGFSTEAFF.

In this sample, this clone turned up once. The CDR3 spells CASSLATGGNEQFF. For the CDR3, the DNA is TGCGCCAGCAGCTTGGCCACAGGGGGCAATGAGCAGTTCTTC. The chain employs TRBV5-1 and TRBJ2-1; 8 positions match TRBD1. The CDR3 spans 14 residues. Trimming cost V 0 bases and J 6 bases; bases outside gene matches: 2. Germline-derived CDR1 and CDR2 are SGHRS and YFSETQ. The whole variable domain, filled in from reference TRBV5-1 and TRBJ2-1, reads KAGVTQTPRYLIKTRGQQVTLSCSPISGHRSVSWYQQTPGQGLQFLFEYFSETQRNKGNFPGRFSGRQFSNSRSEMNVSTLELGDSALYLCASSLATGGNEQFFGPGTRLTVL.

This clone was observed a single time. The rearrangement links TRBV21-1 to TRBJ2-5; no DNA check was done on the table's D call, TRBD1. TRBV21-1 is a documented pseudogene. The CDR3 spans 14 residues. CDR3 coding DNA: TGTGCCAGCAGCGCCCGGGACAGAGGAGAGACCCAGTACTTC. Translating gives CASSARDRGETQYF.

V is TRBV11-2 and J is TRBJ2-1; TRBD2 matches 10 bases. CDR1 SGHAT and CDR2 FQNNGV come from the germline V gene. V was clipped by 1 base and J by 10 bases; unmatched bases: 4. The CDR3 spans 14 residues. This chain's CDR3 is CASSLALAGVEQFF. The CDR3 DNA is TGTGCCAGCAGCTTAGCTCTAGCGGGAGTCGAGCAGTTCTTC. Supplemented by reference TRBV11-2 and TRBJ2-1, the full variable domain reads EAGVAQSPRYKIIEKRQSVAFWCNPISGHATLYWYQQILGQGPKLLIQFQNNGVVDDSQLPKDRFSAERLKGVDSTLKIQPAKLEDSAVYLCASSLALAGVEQFFGPGTRLTVL.

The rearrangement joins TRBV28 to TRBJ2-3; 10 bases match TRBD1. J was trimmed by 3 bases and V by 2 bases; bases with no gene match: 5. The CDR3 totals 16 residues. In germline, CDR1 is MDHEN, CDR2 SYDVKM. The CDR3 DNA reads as TGTGCCAGCAGTTTACGGCGGACAGGGGGTACAGATACGCAGTATTTT. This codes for CASSLRRTGGTDTQYF.

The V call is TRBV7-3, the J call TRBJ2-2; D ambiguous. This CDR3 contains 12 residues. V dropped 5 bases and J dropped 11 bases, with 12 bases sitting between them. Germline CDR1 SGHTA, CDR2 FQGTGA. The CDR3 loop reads CASSPQWGELFF. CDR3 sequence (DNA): TGTGCCAGCAGCCCCCAATGGGGAGAGCTGTTTTTT.

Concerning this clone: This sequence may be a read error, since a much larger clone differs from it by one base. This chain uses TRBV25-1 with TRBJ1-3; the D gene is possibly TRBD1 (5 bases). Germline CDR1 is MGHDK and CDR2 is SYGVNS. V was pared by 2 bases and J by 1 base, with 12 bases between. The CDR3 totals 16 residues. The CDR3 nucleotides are TGTGCCAGCAGTGAAAAGGCGGGGGTGTCTGGAAACACCATATATTTT. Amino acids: CASSEKAGVSGNTIYF.

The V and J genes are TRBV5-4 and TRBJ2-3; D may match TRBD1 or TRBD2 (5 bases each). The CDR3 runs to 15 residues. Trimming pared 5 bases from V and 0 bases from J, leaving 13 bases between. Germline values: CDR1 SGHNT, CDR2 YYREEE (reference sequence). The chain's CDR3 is CASSEGPASTDTQYF. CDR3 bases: TGTGCCAGCAGTGAGGGACCCGCTAGCACAGATACGCAGTATTTT.

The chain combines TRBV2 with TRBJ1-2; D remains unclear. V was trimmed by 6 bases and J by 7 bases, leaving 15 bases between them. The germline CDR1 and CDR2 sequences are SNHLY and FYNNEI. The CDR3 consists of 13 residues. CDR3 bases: TGTGCCAGCAGGGATGGGTTCTCCTTTGGCTACACCTTC. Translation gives CASRDGFSFGYTF.

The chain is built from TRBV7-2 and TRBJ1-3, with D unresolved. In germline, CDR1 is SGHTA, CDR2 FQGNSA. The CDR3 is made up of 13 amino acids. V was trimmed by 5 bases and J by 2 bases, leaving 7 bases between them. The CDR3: CASSLGPGNTIYF. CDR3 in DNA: TGTGCCAGCAGCCTTGGACCTGGAAACACCATATATTTT.

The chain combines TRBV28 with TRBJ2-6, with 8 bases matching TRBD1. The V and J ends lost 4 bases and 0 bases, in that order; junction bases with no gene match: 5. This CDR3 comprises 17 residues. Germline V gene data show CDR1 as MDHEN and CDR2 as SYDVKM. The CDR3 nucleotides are TGTGCCAGCAGTTCAACAGGGGGGAACTCTGGGGCCAACGTCCTGACTTTC. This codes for CASSSTGGNSGANVLTF.

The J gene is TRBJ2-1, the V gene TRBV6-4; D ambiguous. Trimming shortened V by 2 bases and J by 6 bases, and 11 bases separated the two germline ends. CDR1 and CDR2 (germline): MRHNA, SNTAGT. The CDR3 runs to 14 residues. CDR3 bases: TGTGCCAGCAGTGACCCGGTCAAAGGCAATGAGCAGTTCTTC. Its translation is CASSDPVKGNEQFF.

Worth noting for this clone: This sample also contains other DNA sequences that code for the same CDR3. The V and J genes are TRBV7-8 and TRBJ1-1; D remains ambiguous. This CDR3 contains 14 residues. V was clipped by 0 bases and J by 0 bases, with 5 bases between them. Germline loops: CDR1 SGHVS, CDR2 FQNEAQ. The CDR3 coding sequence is TGTGCCAGCAGCTTAGCAGGGTTGAACACTGAAGCTTTCTTT. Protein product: CASSLAGLNTEAFF.

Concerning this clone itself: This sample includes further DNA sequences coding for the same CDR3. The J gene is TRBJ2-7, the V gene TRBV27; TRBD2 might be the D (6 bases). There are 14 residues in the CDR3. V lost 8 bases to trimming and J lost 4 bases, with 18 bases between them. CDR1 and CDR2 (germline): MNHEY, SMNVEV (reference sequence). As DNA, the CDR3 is TGTGCCAGCGCCGGGAGTCTGAGAGGATACGAGCAGTACTTC. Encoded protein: CASAGSLRGYEQYF.

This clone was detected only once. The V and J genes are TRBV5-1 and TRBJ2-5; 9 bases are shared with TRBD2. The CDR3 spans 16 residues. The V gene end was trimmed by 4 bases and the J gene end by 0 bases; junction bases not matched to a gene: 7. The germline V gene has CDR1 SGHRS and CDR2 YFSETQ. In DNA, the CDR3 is TGCGCCAGCAGCCCAGGGACTAGCTCGTACCAAGAGACCCAGTACTTC. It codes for CASSPGTSSYQETQYF.

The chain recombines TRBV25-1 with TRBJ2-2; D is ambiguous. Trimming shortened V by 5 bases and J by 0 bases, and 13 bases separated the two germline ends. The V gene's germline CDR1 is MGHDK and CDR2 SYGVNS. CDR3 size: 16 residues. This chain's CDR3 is CASSPRPGSNTGELFF. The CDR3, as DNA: TGTGCCAGCAGTCCCCGACCCGGATCGAACACCGGGGAGCTGTTTTTT.

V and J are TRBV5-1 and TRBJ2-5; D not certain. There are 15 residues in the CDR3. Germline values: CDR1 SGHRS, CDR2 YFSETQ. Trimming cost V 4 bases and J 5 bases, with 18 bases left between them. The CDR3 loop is CASSPGLPFAETQYF. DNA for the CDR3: TGCGCCAGCAGCCCGGGTCTTCCATTTGCGGAGACCCAGTACTTC.

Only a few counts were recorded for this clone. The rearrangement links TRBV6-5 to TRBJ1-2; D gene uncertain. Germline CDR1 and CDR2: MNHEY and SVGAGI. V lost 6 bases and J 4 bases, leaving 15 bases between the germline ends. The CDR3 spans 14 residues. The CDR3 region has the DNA TGTGCCAGCAGCAATCCGGGGTCGAGCTATGGCTACACCTTC. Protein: CASSNPGSSYGYTF.

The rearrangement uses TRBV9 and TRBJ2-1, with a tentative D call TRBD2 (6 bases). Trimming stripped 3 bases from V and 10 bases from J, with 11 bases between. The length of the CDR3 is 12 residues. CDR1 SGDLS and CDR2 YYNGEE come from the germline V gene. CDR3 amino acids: CASSETGVEQFF. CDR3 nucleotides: TGTGCCAGCAGCGAGACGGGAGTGGAGCAGTTCTTC.

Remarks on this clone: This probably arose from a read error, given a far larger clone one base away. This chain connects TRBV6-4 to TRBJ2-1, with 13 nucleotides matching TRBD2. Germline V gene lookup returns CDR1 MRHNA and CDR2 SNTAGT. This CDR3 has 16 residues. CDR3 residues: CACSITGTSGVDEQFF. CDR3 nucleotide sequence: TGTGCCTGCAGTATAACCGGGACTAGCGGGGTCGATGAGCAGTTCTTC.

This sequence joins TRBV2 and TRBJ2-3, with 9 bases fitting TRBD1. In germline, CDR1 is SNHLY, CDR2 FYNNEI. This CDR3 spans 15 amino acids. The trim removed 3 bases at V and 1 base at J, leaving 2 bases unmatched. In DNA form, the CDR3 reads TGTGCCAGCAGTGATTGGGACAGGGGCACAGATACGCAGTATTTT. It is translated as CASSDWDRGTDTQYF.

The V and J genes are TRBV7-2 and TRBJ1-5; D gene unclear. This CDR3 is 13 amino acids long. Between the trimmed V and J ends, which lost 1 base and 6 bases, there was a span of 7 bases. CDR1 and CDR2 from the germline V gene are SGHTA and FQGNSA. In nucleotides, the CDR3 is TGTGCCAGCAGCTTAGAATGGGCTCAGCCCCAGCATTTT. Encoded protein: CASSLEWAQPQHF.

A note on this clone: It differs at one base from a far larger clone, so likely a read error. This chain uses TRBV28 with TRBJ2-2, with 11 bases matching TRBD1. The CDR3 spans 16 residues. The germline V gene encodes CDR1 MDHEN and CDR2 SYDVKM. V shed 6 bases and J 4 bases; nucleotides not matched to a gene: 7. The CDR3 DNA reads TGTGCCAGCAGCCTGGACAGGGGGCTTCCCACCGGGGAGCTGTTTTTT. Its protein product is CASSLDRGLPTGELFF.